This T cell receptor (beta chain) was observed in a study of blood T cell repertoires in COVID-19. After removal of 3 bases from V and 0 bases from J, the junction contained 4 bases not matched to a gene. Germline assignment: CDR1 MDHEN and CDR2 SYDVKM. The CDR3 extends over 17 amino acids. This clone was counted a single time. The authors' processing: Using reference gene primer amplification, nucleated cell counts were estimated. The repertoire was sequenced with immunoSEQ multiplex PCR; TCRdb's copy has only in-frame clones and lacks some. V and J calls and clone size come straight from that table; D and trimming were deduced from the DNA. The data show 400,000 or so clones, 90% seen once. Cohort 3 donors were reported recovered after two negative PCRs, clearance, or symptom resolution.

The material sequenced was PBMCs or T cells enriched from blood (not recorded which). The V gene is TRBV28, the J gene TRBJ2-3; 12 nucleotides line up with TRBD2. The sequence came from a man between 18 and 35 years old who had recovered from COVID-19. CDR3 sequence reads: CASSFEGLAGSTDTQYF. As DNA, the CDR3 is TGTGCCAGCAGTTTTGAGGGACTAGCGGGTAGCACAGATACGCAGTATTTT. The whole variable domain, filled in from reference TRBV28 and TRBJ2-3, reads DVKVTQSSRYLVKRTGEKVFLECVQDMDHENMFWYRQDPGLGLRLIYFSYDVKMKEKGDIPEGYSVSREKKERFSLILESASTNQTSMYLCASSFEGLAGSTDTQYFGPGTRLTVL.